One sample yielded the 7 T cell receptor beta chains listed below, sequenced in a study of T cells after yellow fever vaccination. Using its own MiXCR run on the 5' RACE reads, TCRdb lists one record per CDR3 protein. In the table there are 350,000 or so distinct CDR3 sequences, roughly 8.6% of which are singletons. This specimen consisted of PBMCs, obtained roughly 47 days after the first yellow fever vaccination. These receptors all come from a young man who received the YFV17D yellow fever vaccine.

This clonotype turned up a few times. This sequence joins TRBV11-2 and TRBJ1-2; D gene uncertain. V was cut by 1 base and J by 4 bases, with 7 bases left in between. Germline-derived CDR1 and CDR2 are SGHAT and FQNNGV. This CDR3 spans 13 amino acids. The CDR3 protein is CASSLGPSYGYTF. In nucleotides, the CDR3 is TGTGCCAGCAGCTTAGGTCCAAGCTATGGCTACACCTTC.

Only a few counts were recorded for this clonotype. The V gene is TRBV4-1, the J gene TRBJ1-5; 11 bases map to TRBD1. The V gene end was trimmed by 2 bases and the J gene end by 0 bases; junction bases not matched to a gene: 6. CDR3 size: 18 residues. Per germline, CDR1 MGHRA and CDR2 YSYEKL. The CDR3 region has the DNA TGCGCCAGCAGCCAACCGGACAGGGGGCAGAGTAGCAATCAGCCCCAGCATTTT. This encodes CASSQPDRGQSSNQPQHF.

Concerning this clonotype: Germline and junction disagree at one end, which may indicate a read error. The chain is built from TRBV20-1 and TRBJ2-1; 9 nucleotides align to TRBD2. The germline CDR1 and CDR2 sequences are DFQATT and SNEGSKA (reference sequence). CDR3 length: 16 residues. In DNA form, the CDR3 reads TGCTGTGCAGGCGGGCGGGGGGGCAGACCCTACAATGAGCAGTTCTTC. It specifies CCAGGRGGRPYNEQFF.

This clonotype was found a few times. V usage is TRBV6-1 and J usage is TRBJ2-5; perhaps TRBD1 as D (6 bases). Trimming took off 7 bases at V and 2 bases at J, with 17 bases between the two ends. This CDR3 region has 15 residues. Germline V gives CDR1 MNHNS, CDR2 SASEGT. The CDR3 spells CASTPGVRGQETQYF. As DNA, the CDR3 is TGTGCCAGCACCCCAGGGGTTCGGGGACAAGAGACCCAGTACTTC.

On this clonotype: The final CDR3 position lacks the conserved phenylalanine or tryptophan, pointing to a likely read error. The V gene is TRBV6-2 or TRBV6-3, the J gene TRBJ2-1; TRBD2 matches at 8 bases. The CDR3 totals 14 residues. The germline CDR1 and CDR2 sequences are MNHEY and SVGEGT. V shed 2 bases and J 8 bases; nucleotides not matched to a gene: 5. CDR3 DNA sequence: TGTGCCAGCAGTTACGGGCGGGGGGACGATGAGCAGTTCATC. Translation gives CASSYGRGDDEQFI.

This clonotype was seen at least ten times. The CDR3 bases are TGTGCCAGCAGCCCCAGACAGGGACTGGACACTGAAGCTTTCTTT. This codes for CASSPRQGLDTEAFF. The chain combines TRBV9 with TRBJ1-1; TRBD1 agrees at 7 bases. V lost 4 bases and J lost 3; bases outside the gene matches: 9. The CDR3 consists of 15 residues. Germline V gene sequence: CDR1 SGDLS, CDR2 YYNGEE.

This clonotype was recorded at least ten times. The chain has TRBV9 and TRBJ2-2, with unresolved D. This CDR3 is 16 amino acids long. V dropped 7 bases and J dropped 4 bases, with 20 bases sitting between them. Germline values: CDR1 SGDLS, CDR2 YYNGEE. The CDR3 DNA sequence: TGTGCCAGCTCCGCGCGAAGGGTAAAGAGCACCGGGGAGCTGTTTTTT. Translation gives CASSARRVKSTGELFF.